This TCR beta chain was sequenced in a study of blood T cell repertoires in COVID-19. Study-level information: Spain, Italy and the United States supplied samples that represented acute and convalescent COVID-19. T cells, B-cell-depleted T cells, or PBMCs provided the cDNA or gDNA that served as material.

The CDR3 extends over 13 amino acids. V was pared by 4 bases and J by 5 bases, with 11 bases between. Germline V gene lookup returns CDR1 SGHAT and CDR2 FQNNGV. In the authors' methods: Estimated nucleated cell counts came from reference gene primer amplification. The protocol was immunoSEQ multiplex PCR, while the TCRdb copy is restricted to in-frame clones and leaves out a portion. V, J and clone size are those of that table, while D and trimming were read from the DNA. Of around 100,000 clones in the sample, roughly nine tenths were seen once. A Seattle source enrolled patients during active infection and followed them longitudinally.

The chain uses TRBV11-2 and TRBJ1-1; no firm D call. Sequences were obtained from peripheral blood. The source is a man aged 60 to 75 with COVID-19, enrolled during active disease. As DNA, the CDR3 is TGTGCCAGCAGCTCCCGGACGGGGACTGAAGCTTTCTTT. Amino acid sequence: CASSSRTGTEAFF.